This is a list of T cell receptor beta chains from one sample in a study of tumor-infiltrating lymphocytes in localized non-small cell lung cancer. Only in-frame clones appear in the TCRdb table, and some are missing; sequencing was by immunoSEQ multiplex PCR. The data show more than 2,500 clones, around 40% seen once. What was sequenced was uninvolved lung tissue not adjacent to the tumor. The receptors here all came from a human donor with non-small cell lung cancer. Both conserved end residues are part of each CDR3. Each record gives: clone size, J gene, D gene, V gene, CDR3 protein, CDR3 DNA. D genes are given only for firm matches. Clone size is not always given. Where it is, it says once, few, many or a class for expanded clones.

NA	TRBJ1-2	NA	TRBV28	CASSLSAGNGYTF	TGTGCCAGCAGTCTCTCAGCAGGGAATGGCTACACCTTC
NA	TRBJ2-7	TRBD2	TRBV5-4	CASSLGPGGTQGYEQYF	TGTGCCAGCAGCTTGGGGCCGGGGGGTACCCAAGGGTACGAGCAGTACTTC
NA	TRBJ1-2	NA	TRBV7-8	CASSLSGSVYGYTF	TGTGCCAGCAGCTTATCCGGGTCTGTCTATGGCTACACCTTC
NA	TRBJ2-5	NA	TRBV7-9	CASRTPSWRGRETQYF	TGTGCCAGCAGAACCCCGAGCTGGAGGGGGAGGGAGACCCAGTACTTC
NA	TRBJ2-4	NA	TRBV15	CATSRDSQGRNIQYF	TGTGCCACCAGCAGAGATAGTCAGGGACGAAACATTCAGTACTTC
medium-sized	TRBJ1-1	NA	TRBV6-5	CASSPYLAEDTEAFF	TGTGCCAGCAGTCCCTACCTTGCGGAGGACACTGAAGCTTTCTTT
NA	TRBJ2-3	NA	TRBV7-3	CASSLSVSTDTQYF	TGTGCCAGCAGCTTGTCGGTGAGCACAGATACGCAGTATTTT
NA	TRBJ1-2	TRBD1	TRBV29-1	CSVESGGGGYTF	TGCAGCGTTGAATCAGGGGGGGGCGGCTACACCTTC
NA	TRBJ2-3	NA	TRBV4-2	CASSRERPLTDTQYF	TGTGCCAGCAGCCGCGAGAGGCCCCTCACGGATACGCAGTATTTT
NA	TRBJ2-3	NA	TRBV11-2	CASSAIDTQYF	TGTGCCAGCAGCGCCATAGATACGCAGTATTTT
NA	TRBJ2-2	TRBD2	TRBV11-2	CASSRGLAGQTGELFF	TGTGCCAGCAGCCGAGGACTAGCGGGACAGACCGGGGAGCTGTTTTTT
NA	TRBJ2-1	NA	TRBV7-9	CASSLNYGSSSYNEQFF	TGTGCCAGCAGCTTAAATTACGGGTCGAGCTCCTACAATGAGCAGTTCTTC
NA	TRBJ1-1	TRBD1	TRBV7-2	CASSADRRRAEAFF	TGTGCCAGCAGCGCGGACAGGAGGAGGGCTGAAGCTTTCTTT
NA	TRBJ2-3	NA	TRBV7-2	CASSVTTSTDTQYF	TGTGCCAGCAGCGTTACGACTAGCACAGATACGCAGTATTTT
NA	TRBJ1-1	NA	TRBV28	CASTRDGNTEAFF	TGTGCCAGCACTCGGGACGGGAACACTGAAGCTTTCTTT
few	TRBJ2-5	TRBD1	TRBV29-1	CSVGGQAETQYF	TGCAGCGTTGGGGGACAGGCAGAGACCCAGTACTTC
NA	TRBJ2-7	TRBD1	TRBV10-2	CATGTGTEQYF	TGCGCCACCGGGACAGGGACCGAGCAGTACTTC
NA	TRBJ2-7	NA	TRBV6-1	CATGTFTYEQYF	TGTGCCACAGGGACTTTCACCTACGAGCAGTACTTC
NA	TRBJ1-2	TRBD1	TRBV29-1	CSASGGGYTF	TGCAGCGCGTCAGGGGGTGGCTACACCTTC
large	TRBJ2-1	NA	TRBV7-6	CASRLDGYNEQFF	TGTGCCAGCAGGTTGGACGGGTACAATGAGCAGTTCTTC
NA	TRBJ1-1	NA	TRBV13	CASSSDQGLYRPNSAFF	TGTGCCAGCAGCTCCGATCAAGGGTTGTACAGACCCAACTCCGCTTTCTTT
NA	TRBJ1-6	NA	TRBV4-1	CASSQERGGNSPLHF	TGCGCCAGCAGCCAAGAGCGGGGGGGGAATTCACCCCTCCACTTT
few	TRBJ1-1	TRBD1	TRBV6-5	CASSYTGTGAITEAFF	TGTGCCAGCAGTTACACGGGGACAGGGGCGATCACTGAAGCTTTCTTT
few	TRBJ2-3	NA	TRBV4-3	CASSQGGRDTQYF	TGCGCCAGCAGCCAAGGTGGGAGGGATACGCAGTATTTT
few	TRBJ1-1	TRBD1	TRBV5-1	CASRVGQGEGGTEAFF	TGCGCCAGCCGGGTAGGACAGGGGGAAGGCGGCACTGAAGCTTTCTTT
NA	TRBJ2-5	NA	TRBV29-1	CSVERKGLETQYF	TGCAGCGTTGAGAGGAAAGGGCTGGAGACCCAGTACTTC
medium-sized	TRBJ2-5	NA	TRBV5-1	CASSLAGREETQYF	TGCGCCAGCAGCTTGGCCGGGCGGGAAGAGACCCAGTACTTC
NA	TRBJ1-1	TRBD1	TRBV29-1	CSVEGQVVWDTEAFF	TGCAGCGTTGAGGGACAGGTGGTTTGGGACACTGAAGCTTTCTTT
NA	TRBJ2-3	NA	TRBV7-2	CASSLARVDTQYF	TGTGCCAGCAGCTTAGCAAGGGTAGATACGCAGTATTTT
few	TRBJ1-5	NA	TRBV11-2	CASSLSESQPQHF	TGTGCCAGCAGCTTATCGGAAAGTCAGCCCCAGCATTTT
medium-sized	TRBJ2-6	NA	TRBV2	CASSEAWQSGANVLTF	TGTGCCAGCAGTGAAGCTTGGCAGTCTGGGGCCAACGTCCTGACTTTC
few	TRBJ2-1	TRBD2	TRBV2	CASSDPAGDMNEQFF	TGTGCCAGCAGTGATCCAGCGGGAGATATGAATGAGCAGTTCTTC
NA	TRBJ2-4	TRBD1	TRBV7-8	CASSPNRGSLGKNIQYF	TGTGCCAGCAGCCCCAACAGGGGGAGTCTGGGCAAAAACATTCAGTACTTC
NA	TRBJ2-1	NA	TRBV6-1	CASKKPTSYNEQFF	TGTGCCAGCAAGAAACCAACATCCTACAATGAGCAGTTCTTC
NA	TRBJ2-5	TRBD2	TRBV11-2	CASSPGRAWETQYF	TGTGCCAGCAGCCCCGGGAGGGCCTGGGAGACCCAGTACTTC
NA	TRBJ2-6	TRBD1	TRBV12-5	CASGWRTGQSRANVLTF	TGTGCTAGTGGTTGGAGGACAGGACAAAGTCGGGCCAACGTCCTGACTTTC
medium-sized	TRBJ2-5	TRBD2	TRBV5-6	CASMLAGGRKTQYF	TGTGCCAGCATGCTAGCGGGGGGGCGGAAGACCCAGTACTTC
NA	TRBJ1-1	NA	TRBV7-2	CASSPHQMNTEAFF	TGTGCCAGCAGCCCCCACCAAATGAACACTGAAGCTTTCTTT
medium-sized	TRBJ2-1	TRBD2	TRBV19	CASSRTSGPYNEQFF	TGTGCCAGTAGTAGAACTAGCGGCCCTTACAATGAGCAGTTCTTC
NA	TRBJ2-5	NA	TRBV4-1	CASSRIGGYQETQYF	TGCGCCAGCAGCCGAATAGGGGGGTACCAAGAGACCCAGTACTTC
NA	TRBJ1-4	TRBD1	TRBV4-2	CASSRPTGEVHEKLFF	TGTGCCAGCAGCCGGCCCACAGGGGAGGTTCACGAAAAACTGTTTTTT
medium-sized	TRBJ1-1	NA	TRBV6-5	CASSYFPQGNTEAFF	TGTGCCAGCAGTTACTTCCCACAAGGGAACACTGAAGCTTTCTTT
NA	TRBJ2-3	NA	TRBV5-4	CASTSPGADTQYF	TGTGCCAGCACCTCCCCGGGCGCAGATACGCAGTATTTT
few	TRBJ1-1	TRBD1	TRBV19	CASSPGQGWTEAFF	TGTGCCAGTAGTCCTGGACAGGGATGGACTGAAGCTTTCTTT
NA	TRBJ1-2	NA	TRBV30	CAWSVHAGGYTF	TGTGCCTGGAGTGTACACGCCGGAGGCTACACCTTC
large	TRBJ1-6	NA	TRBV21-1	CASSKGTTGSPLHF	TGTGCCAGCAGCAAAGGGACCACTGGTTCACCCCTCCACTTT
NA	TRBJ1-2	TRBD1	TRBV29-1	CSTQQGASYGYTF	TGCAGCACCCAACAGGGGGCCTCATATGGCTACACCTTC
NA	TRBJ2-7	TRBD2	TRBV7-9	CASSLGGSAYEQYF	TGTGCCAGCAGCTTAGGCGGGAGCGCCTACGAGCAGTACTTC
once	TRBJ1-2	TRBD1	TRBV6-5	CASSYIQGSVRVYTF	TGTGCCAGCAGTTACATACAGGGGAGCGTCAGGGTATACACCTTC
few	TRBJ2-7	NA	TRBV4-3	CASSQTTGTYEQYF	TGCGCCAGCAGCCAAACCACAGGGACCTACGAGCAGTACTTC
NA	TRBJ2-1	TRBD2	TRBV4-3	CASSQGPTSGSEQFF	TGCGCCAGCAGCCAAGGACCGACTAGCGGGAGTGAGCAGTTCTTC
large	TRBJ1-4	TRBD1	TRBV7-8	CASSPSGTGGDDEKLFF	TGTGCCAGCAGCCCCTCCGGGACAGGGGGCGATGATGAAAAACTGTTTTTT
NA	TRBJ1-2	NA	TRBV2	CASSEEQTGYGYTF	TGTGCCAGCAGTGAAGAGCAGACAGGCTATGGCTACACCTTC
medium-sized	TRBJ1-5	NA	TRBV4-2	CASSQDLRSGNPQHF	TGTGCCAGCAGCCAAGATTTGCGAAGTGGGAACCCCCAGCATTTT
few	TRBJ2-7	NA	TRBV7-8	CASSLLGGYRLYGQYF	TGTGCCAGCAGCTTACTAGGCGGTTATAGACTTTACGGGCAGTACTTC
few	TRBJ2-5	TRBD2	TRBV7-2	CASSFTSGSRETQYF	TGTGCCAGCAGCTTTACTAGCGGGAGTAGGGAGACCCAGTACTTC
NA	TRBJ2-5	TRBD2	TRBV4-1	CASSPGLASETQYF	TGCGCCAGCAGCCCGGGACTAGCGTCAGAGACCCAGTACTTC
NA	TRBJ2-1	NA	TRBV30	CAWSVPNVVPEQFF	TGTGCCTGGAGTGTACCCAACGTGGTTCCTGAGCAGTTCTTC
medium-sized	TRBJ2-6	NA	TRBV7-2	CASSFQGSGANVLTF	TGTGCCAGCAGCTTTCAGGGCTCTGGGGCCAACGTCCTGACTTTC